This paragraph reports one TCR beta chain. This clonotype was recorded a few times. This clone's antigen is unknown. Base qualities were left out, and no much larger clone turns up one base away. This entry is derived from a study of T-cell reconstitution after alpha-beta-depleted transplantation in children (dated by TCRdb to 2015 to 2016). A note on the overall study: The study quantitatively tracked T-cell immune reconstitution after TCRalphabeta/CD19-depleted allogeneic hematopoietic cell transplantation in children using TCR repertoire profiling.

Receptors were amplified or captured by PCR. The sequencing machine was an Illumina HiSeq 2500. To normalize quantification of the TCRbeta repertoire, the TCR libraries were built with molecular barcoding that relied on unique molecular identifiers. TCRdb reworked the public reads: Q25 trimming with fastp, MiXCR clone assembly, productive beta chains retained. Rows matching on CDR3 protein sequence are summarized as one entry with the most common DNA and genes. In this sample the table shows under 400,000 distinct CDR3 sequences, approximately 20% of which occur a single time. Of the sample, roughly 9.8% is held by the ten largest clones. Taken from cysteine to phenylalanine, the CDR3 has 12 residues. Only the CDR3 region is kept as DNA, spanning 36 bases read in frame from base 1. V was cut back by 0 bases and J by 6 bases, leaving a gap of 6 bases between them. CDR1 and CDR2 were assigned from the germline V gene (reference sequence) as DFQATT and SNEGSKA.

What the work shows at the level of the full study, not this receptor alone: In some patients, high TCRbeta diversity at day 60 was attributed to recipient T cells and intrathymic progenitors that had survived conditioning. Hyperexpanded clone frequencies declined over subsequent months; after one year, T-cell counts and TCRbeta diversity were mostly attributed to newly produced T cells. About two months after transplant, the apparently early recovery of alphabetaT-cell counts reportedly depended on just several hundred clones that had expanded rapidly and came from non-depleted graft cells.

The sample's treatment or condition label, decoded: allogeneic hematopoietic cell transplantation with graft depleted of TCRalphabeta T cells and CD19 B cells. The children who served as transplant recipients had been given grafts of TCRalphabeta/CD19-depleted allogeneic hematopoietic cells. This clonotype originated in a male patient between 10 and 17 years old who had a stem cell transplant for acute lymphoblastic leukemia, so the T cells may come from the graft donor. This specimen consisted of PBMCs, mostly from graft donor cells, obtained 180 days after TCRalphabeta/CD19-depleted stem cell transplant. This receptor chain uses TRBV20-1 and TRBJ2-1, with the D segment identity uncertain. The nucleotide sequence reads TGCAGTGCTAGAGACAGTTTCAATGAGCAGTTCTTC. Its coded protein is CSARDSFNEQFF.